The clone carrying this TCR beta chain has a handful of counts. Antigen specificity is unknown. These data are taken from a study of blood T cells in healthy people across ages. The CDR3 is 16 residues long. The trim removed 6 bases at V and 4 bases at J, leaving 12 bases unmatched. Then a second PCR, running roughly 7 to 11 cycles, was carried out with a sample-barcoded 5' primer and a J-beta primer mix. Researchers report that a template-switch adaptor with 12 random nucleotides tagged each cDNA molecule. MiXCR was run by TCRdb on the 5' RACE reads, yielding one entry per CDR3 protein. The sample shows about 800,000 distinct CDR3 sequences, more than 45% of them seen only once. Study findings and constraints: In long-lived donors, naive CD4+ cell counts and diversity exceeded those of aged donors. Significant beta diversity loss was already apparent by age roughly 40, declining roughly linearly. CMV status of donors was unknown, possibly confounding expanded clonotype changes.

The chain uses TRBV12-3 or TRBV12-4 and TRBJ2-3; 8 bases match TRBD2. The sequence derives from a man aged 25-45 years in good health. Sequences were obtained from blood. CDR3 in amino acids: CASSPQAGALADTQYF. As DNA, the CDR3 is TGTGCCAGCAGCCCACAAGCGGGGGCCCTGGCAGATACGCAGTATTTT.